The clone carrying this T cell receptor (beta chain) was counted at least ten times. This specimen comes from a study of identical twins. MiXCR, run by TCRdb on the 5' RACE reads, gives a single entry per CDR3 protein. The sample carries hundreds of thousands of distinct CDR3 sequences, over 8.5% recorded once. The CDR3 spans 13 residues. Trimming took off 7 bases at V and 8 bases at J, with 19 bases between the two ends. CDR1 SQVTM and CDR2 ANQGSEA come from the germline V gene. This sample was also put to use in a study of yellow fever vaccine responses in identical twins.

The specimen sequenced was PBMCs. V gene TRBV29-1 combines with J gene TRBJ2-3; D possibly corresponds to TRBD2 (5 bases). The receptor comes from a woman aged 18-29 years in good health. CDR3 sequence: CSAVVGAGGTQYF. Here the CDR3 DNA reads TGCAGCGCTGTCGTAGGAGCCGGAGGTACGCAGTATTTT.